This TCR beta chain is from a study of vaccination effects on CD4 cells after COVID-19. Overall study results and limits: Clones of infection and vaccine origin contracted markedly late after vaccination.

Libraries were prepared by immunoSEQ multiplex PCR; TCRdb keeps only in-frame clonotypes and omits some of them. The profile shows around 40,000 clones, approximately 73% of them singletons. This clone has only a few counts. Antigen specificity is unknown. ViraFEST expansion of antigen-specific CD4+ T cells with viral peptide pools preceded sequencing. Isolation of CD4+ T cells took place after more than 9 days of culture. PCR confirmed that the person was infected with SARS-CoV-2 between March and December 2020. Germline V lookup: CDR1 WNHNN, CDR2 SYGVQD (reference sequence). V dropped 5 bases and J dropped 0 bases, with 8 bases sitting between them. This CDR3 is built from 13 residues.

The rearrangement links TRBV10-1 to TRBJ2-7; D call uncertain. This sample comprised CD4+ T cells from PBMCs cultured with a peptide pool, obtained before COVID-19 vaccination. The clonotype was recovered from a human donor who had a prior SARS-CoV-2 infection. CDR3 bases: TGCGCCAGCAGTTACAGAGGCTCCTACGAGCAGTACTTC. Translation gives CASSYRGSYEQYF.